This TCR beta chain was found in a study of T cell responses to AZD1222 COVID-19 vaccine. The study's findings and limits: Among the donors, most were white British and more were female, and clonal diversity was possibly underestimated.

The CDR3 spans 18 residues. Germline trimming cut 7 bases from V and 0 bases from J; bases unmatched to any gene: 8. Per germline, CDR1 MDHEN and CDR2 SYDVKM. As regards this clone: The antigen is not known.

TCRdb keeps only in-frame clones here, not all; method: immunoSEQ multiplex PCR. The sample has about 140,000 clones, around 90% seen once. The chain links TRBV28 to TRBJ2-1, with 14 bases matching TRBD2. The receptor was derived from an adult in good health. The source was peripheral blood, collected on day 0 of AZD1222 vaccination. CDR3 protein: CASNGGLAGVSSYNEQFF. The CDR3 region has the DNA TGTGCCAGCAATGGGGGACTAGCGGGAGTCAGCTCCTACAATGAGCAGTTCTTC.